This entry describes one TCR beta chain. Antigen: not known. These data come from a study of OX40 agonist ivuxolimab in advanced cancers. TCRdb keeps only in-frame clones here, not all; method: immunoSEQ multiplex PCR. This sample has 80,000 or so clones, with over 70% found just once. General study findings and limits: Among the lowest peripheral clonal expansion occurred in 0.1-3.0 mg/kg partial responders.

The CDR3 runs to 19 residues. V lost 2 bases to trimming and J lost 2 bases; unmatched junction nucleotides: 15. Per the germline V gene, CDR1 is ENHRY and CDR2 is SYGVKD. The origin of this receptor is an adult with an advanced solid tumor such as melanoma, head and neck, liver or kidney cancer. Material: CD4+ or CD8+ T cells sorted from blood, obtained in a trial of the OX40 agonist ivuxolimab. The chain employs TRBV10-3 and TRBJ1-5; 7 positions agree with TRBD1. CDR3 sequence reads: CAISETRDRTPRGNQPQHF. CDR3 coding DNA: TGTGCCATCAGTGAGACCCGGGACAGAACCCCTAGGGGCAATCAGCCCCAGCATTTT.